What follows are 10 T cell receptor beta chains derived from one specimen sequenced in a study of cytomegalovirus exposure and HLA in healthy donors. PCR used 60 Vbeta primers and 13 Jbeta primers. The assay was immunoSEQ multiplex PCR, and TCRdb's table has in-frame clones only and misses some. The table shows over 130,000 clones, with more than 75% occurring only once. Sample: PBMCs. The receptors come from a middle-aged woman in good health and CMV-seropositive.

CDR3 in DNA: TGTGCCAGCAGTTCGGCACCGCGCGGGAGTGGGGCCAACGTCCTGACTTTC. This encodes CASSSAPRGSGANVLTF. This sequence joins TRBV13 and TRBJ2-6, with 7 bases identical to TRBD2. Germline V gives CDR1 PRHDT, CDR2 FYEKMQ (reference sequence). With V trimmed by 6 bases and J by 3 bases, 11 bases remained unmatched. The CDR3 is 17 residues long.

This clone was detected once. This chain uses TRBV6-5 with TRBJ1-1, with D perhaps TRBD1 (5 bases). V shed 0 bases and J shed 5 bases, with 13 bases lying between them. CDR1 is MNHEY, CDR2 SVGAGI, per germline. The CDR3 is 15 residues long. The CDR3 loop is CASSYSGSQGTEAFF. The CDR3 coding sequence is TGTGCCAGCAGTTACTCGGGCTCCCAGGGAACTGAAGCTTTCTTT.

This clone appeared a few times. The chain joins TRBV5-1 to TRBJ1-1; tentative D call: TRBD1 (5 bases). V lost 8 bases and J lost 1, with 12 bases in between. The CDR3 has 13 amino acids. Germline assignment: CDR1 SGHRS and CDR2 YFSETQ. CDR3 loop: CASSAQGNTEAFF. The CDR3 nucleotides read TGCGCCAGTAGTGCCCAGGGGAACACTGAAGCTTTCTTT.

This clone was counted between two and nine times. The chain joins TRBV19 to TRBJ1-1; TRBD1 matches at 7 bases. CDR3 length equals 14 residues. V lost 4 bases to trimming and J lost 5 bases; unmatched junction nucleotides: 7. CDR1 and CDR2 from the germline V gene are LNHDA and SQIVND (reference sequence). The CDR3 protein is CASSRPDRETEAFF. Written as DNA, the CDR3 is TGTGCCAGTAGTAGACCCGACAGGGAGACTGAAGCTTTCTTT.

This clone was detected only a few times. The chain couples TRBV29-1 to TRBJ1-1; TRBD1 aligns across 7 bases. Germline lookup yields CDR1 SQVTM and CDR2 ANQGSEA. The CDR3 has 14 residues. With V trimmed by 4 bases and J by 0 bases, 5 bases remained unmatched. The CDR3 region has the DNA TGCAGCGTTGTCGCCAGGGGGTTGAACACTGAAGCTTTCTTT. This translates into CSVVARGLNTEAFF.

The J gene is TRBJ2-1, the V gene TRBV2; 8 bases are shared with TRBD1. This CDR3 has 15 amino acids. The germline CDR1 and CDR2 sequences are SNHLY and FYNNEI. The V and J ends lost 6 bases and 1 base, in that order; junction bases with no gene match: 5. For the CDR3, the DNA is TGTGCCAGCAGGGAACAGGGGGGTTCCTACAATGAGCAGTTCTTC. It is translated as CASREQGGSYNEQFF.

The genes are TRBV4-1 and TRBJ2-2; D uncertain. V shed 4 bases and J shed 1 base, with 10 bases lying between them. The germline V gene encodes CDR1 MGHRA and CDR2 YSYEKL. The CDR3 contains 15 residues. The CDR3 sequence: CASSPSSMNTGELFF. The CDR3 nucleotides read TGCGCCAGCAGCCCTTCTAGTATGAACACCGGGGAGCTGTTTTTT.

Notes on this clone: No DNA is shown, since the ends of the CDR3 on it are uncertain; the CDR3 is the one TCRdb lists. This sequence joins TRBV6-5 and TRBJ2-3; the listed D gene, TRBD2, was not tested against the DNA. Germline V gene lookup returns CDR1 MNHEY and CDR2 SVGAGI. The CDR3 is 16 residues long, ends included. CDR3 sequence: CASSSSTSGRTDTQYF.

This sequence joins TRBV5-1 and TRBJ2-1; 14 bases line up with TRBD2. Germline CDR1 and CDR2: SGHRS and YFSETQ. The CDR3 loop spans 16 amino acids. The V segment lost 0 bases and the J segment 5 bases; nucleotides outside the gene matches: 1. The DNA for the CDR3 is TGCGCCAGCAGCTTGGGGGGACTAGCGGGAGACAATGAGCAGTTCTTC. It translates to CASSLGGLAGDNEQFF.

This CDR3 is CASSLRGLDEQYF. The CDR3 DNA sequence: TGTGCCAGCAGTTTGAGAGGTTTGGACGAGCAGTACTTC. This chain joins TRBV27 and TRBJ2-7; D not certain. The ends were cut back, 3 bases at V and 5 bases at J, with 11 bases in the middle. Looked up from germline, CDR1 is MNHEY and CDR2 is SMNVEV (reference sequence). There are 13 residues in the CDR3.